Shown below are 5 T cell receptor beta chains from a single sample sequenced in a study of cytomegalovirus exposure and HLA in healthy donors. The PCR used 60 Vbeta and 13 Jbeta primers. The data were produced by immunoSEQ multiplex PCR, yet TCRdb's version contains in-frame clones alone and is incomplete. The specimen's table records some 80,000 clones. The sequenced sample was PBMCs. These receptor sequences come from a man between 45 and 60 years old in good health and CMV-seropositive.

CDR3 residues: CASSQGAGVADTQYF. CDR3 coding DNA: TGCGCCAGCAGCCAAGGGGCGGGAGTAGCAGATACGCAGTATTTT. The V call is TRBV4-1, the J call TRBJ2-3, with 7 bases matching TRBD2. Germline V CDR1 and CDR2: MGHRA, YSYEKL. The CDR3 contains 15 residues. V dropped 1 base and J dropped 4; count of bases not matched to a gene: 5.

V and J are TRBV9 and TRBJ2-7, with TRBD1 matching over 9 bases. In germline, CDR1 is SGDLS, CDR2 YYNGEE. J lost 5 bases, V lost 0 bases, and 6 bases had no gene match. The CDR3 covers 15 residues. As DNA, the CDR3 is TGTGCCAGCAGCGTAGCTGGACAGGGGTTCGACGAGCAGTACTTC. Protein: CASSVAGQGFDEQYF.

J is TRBJ2-7 and V is TRBV9, with 12 bases fitting TRBD2. The CDR3 runs 15 residues. CDR1 is SGDLS, CDR2 YYNGEE, per germline. V shed 4 bases and J 1 base; nucleotides not matched to a gene: 3. The CDR3 region has the DNA TGTGCCAGCAGCCAAGGACTAGCGGGATCCTACGAGCAGTACTTC. It codes for CASSQGLAGSYEQYF.

The gene calls are TRBV7-2 and TRBJ1-4; D is perhaps TRBD1 (6 bases). Germline V gene sequence: CDR1 SGHTA, CDR2 FQGNSA. Trimming shortened V by 4 bases and J by 8 bases, and 17 bases separated the two germline ends. CDR3 length equals 15 residues. The CDR3 loop is CASSSSTGLREKLFF. DNA for the CDR3: TGTGCCAGCAGCTCCTCCACAGGGTTGCGGGAAAAACTGTTTTTT.

The V call is TRBV5-1, the J call TRBJ2-3; 10 bases agree with TRBD2. The V gene end was trimmed by 0 bases and the J gene end by 5 bases; junction bases not matched to a gene: 6. CDR3 length equals 16 residues. Germline CDR1 and CDR2: SGHRS and YFSETQ. The CDR3 sequence: CASSLESLAGVDTQYF. CDR3 coding DNA: TGCGCCAGCAGCTTGGAGAGCCTAGCGGGGGTAGATACGCAGTATTTT. Based on the CDR3 plus reference TRBV5-1 and TRBJ2-3, the full variable domain is KAGVTQTPRYLIKTRGQQVTLSCSPISGHRSVSWYQQTPGQGLQFLFEYFSETQRNKGNFPGRFSGRQFSNSRSEMNVSTLELGDSALYLCASSLESLAGVDTQYFGPGTRLTVL.